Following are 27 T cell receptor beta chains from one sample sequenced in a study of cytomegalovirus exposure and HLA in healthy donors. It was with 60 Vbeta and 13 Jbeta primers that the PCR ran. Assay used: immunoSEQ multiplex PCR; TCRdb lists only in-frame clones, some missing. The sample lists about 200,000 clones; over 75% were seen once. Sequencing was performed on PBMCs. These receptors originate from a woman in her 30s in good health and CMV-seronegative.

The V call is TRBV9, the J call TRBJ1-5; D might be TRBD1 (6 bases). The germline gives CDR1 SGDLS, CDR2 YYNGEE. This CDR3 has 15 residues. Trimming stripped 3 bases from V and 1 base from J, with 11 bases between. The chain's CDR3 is CASSEGGGSNQPQHF. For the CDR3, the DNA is TGTGCCAGCAGCGAAGGCGGGGGCAGCAATCAGCCCCAGCATTTT.

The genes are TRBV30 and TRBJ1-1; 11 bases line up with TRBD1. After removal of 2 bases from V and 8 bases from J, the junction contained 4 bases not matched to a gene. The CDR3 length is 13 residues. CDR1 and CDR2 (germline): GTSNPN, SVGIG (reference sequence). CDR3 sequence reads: CAWSRDRGSEAFF. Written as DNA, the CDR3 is TGTGCCTGGAGTCGGGACAGGGGGTCCGAAGCTTTCTTT.

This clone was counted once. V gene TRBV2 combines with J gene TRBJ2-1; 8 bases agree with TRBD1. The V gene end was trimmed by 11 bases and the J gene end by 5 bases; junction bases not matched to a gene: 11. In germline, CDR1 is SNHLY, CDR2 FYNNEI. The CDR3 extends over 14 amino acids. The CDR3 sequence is CAGGQGMYNNEQFF. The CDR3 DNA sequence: TGTGCCGGAGGACAGGGAATGTACAACAATGAGCAGTTCTTC.

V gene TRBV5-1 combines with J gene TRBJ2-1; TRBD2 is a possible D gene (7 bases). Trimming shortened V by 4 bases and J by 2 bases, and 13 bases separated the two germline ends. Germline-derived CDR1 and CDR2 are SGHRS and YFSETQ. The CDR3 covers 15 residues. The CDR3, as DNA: TGCGCCAGCAGCCCTGAGGGGGGGACCTACAATGAGCAGTTCTTC. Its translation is CASSPEGGTYNEQFF.

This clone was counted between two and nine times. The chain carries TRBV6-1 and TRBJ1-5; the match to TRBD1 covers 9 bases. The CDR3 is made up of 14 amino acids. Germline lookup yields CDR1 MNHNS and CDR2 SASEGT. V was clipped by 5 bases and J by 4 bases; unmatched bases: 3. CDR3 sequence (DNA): TGTGCCAGCAGTAACAGGGGGCTGAATCAGCCCCAGCATTTT. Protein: CASSNRGLNQPQHF.

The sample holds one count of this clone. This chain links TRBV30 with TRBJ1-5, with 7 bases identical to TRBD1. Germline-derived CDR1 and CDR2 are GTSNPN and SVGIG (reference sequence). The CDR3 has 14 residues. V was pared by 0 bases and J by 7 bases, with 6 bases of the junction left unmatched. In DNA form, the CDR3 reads TGTGCCTGGAGTGTACAGGGGTCGGGACAGCCCCAGCATTTT. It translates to CAWSVQGSGQPQHF. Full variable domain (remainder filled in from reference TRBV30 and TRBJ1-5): SQTIHQWPATLVQPVGSPLSLECTVEGTSNPNLYWYRQAAGRGLQLLFYSVGIGQISSEVPQNLSASRPQDRQFILSSKKLLLSDSGFYLCAWSVQGSGQPQHFGDGTRLSIL.

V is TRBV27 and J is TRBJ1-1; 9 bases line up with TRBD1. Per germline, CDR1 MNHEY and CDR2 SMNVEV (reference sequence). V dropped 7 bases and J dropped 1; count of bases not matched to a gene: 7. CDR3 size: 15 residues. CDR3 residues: CASKQQGAGNTEAFF. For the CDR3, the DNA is TGTGCCAGCAAACAACAGGGGGCTGGGAACACTGAAGCTTTCTTT.

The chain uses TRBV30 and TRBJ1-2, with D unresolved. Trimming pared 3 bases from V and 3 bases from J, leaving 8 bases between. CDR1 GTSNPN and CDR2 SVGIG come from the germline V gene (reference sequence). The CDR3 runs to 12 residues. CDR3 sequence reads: CAWREGHYGYTF. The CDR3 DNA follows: TGTGCCTGGAGAGAGGGCCACTATGGCTACACCTTC.

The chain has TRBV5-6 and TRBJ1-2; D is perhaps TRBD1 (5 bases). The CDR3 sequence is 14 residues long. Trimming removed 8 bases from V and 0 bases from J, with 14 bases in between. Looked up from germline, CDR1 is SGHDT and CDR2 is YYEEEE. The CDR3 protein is CASGLGGANYGYTF. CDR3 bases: TGTGCCAGTGGGTTGGGGGGAGCTAACTATGGCTACACCTTC.

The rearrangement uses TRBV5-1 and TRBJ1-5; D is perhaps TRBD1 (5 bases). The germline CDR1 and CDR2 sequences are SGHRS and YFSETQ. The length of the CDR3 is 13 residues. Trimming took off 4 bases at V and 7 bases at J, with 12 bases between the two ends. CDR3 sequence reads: CASSPGEGQPQHF. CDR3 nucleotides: TGCGCCAGCAGCCCCGGGGAGGGGCAGCCCCAGCATTTT.

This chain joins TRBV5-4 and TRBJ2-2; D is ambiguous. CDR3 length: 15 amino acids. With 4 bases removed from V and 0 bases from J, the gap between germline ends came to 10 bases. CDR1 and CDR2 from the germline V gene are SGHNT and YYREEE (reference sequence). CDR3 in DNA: TGTGCCAGCAGCCCCCGGGTAGCGAACACCGGGGAGCTGTTTTTT. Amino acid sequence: CASSPRVANTGELFF.

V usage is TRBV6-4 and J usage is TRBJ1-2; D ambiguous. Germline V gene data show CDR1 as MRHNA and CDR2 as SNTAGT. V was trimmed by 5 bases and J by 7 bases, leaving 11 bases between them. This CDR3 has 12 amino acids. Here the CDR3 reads CASSYDGAGYTF. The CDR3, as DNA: TGTGCCAGCAGTTACGACGGAGCTGGCTACACCTTC.

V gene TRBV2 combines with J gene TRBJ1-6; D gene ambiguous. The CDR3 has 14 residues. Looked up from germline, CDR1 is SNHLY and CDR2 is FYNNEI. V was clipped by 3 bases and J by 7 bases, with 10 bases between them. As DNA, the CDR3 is TGTGCCAGCAGTGATTGGGCCCGAAATTCACCCCTCCACTTT. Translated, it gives CASSDWARNSPLHF.

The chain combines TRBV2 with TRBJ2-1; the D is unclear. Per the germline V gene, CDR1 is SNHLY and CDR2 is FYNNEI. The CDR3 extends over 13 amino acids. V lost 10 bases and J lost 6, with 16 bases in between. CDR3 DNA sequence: TGTGCCACGCGGAGAGCCCCACTCAATGAGCAGTTCTTC. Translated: CATRRAPLNEQFF.

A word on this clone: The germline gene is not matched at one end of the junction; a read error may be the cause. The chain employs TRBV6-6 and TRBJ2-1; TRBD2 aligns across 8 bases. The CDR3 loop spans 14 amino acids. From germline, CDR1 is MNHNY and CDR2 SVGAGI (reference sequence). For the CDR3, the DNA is TGTACCAGCAGTTACTCGGGAGGGCCGGAGGAGCAGTTCTTC. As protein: CTSSYSGGPEEQFF.

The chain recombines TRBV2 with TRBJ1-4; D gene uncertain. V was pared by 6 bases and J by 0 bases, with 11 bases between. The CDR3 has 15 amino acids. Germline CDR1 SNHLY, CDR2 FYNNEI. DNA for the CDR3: TGTGCCAGCAGGGCCGTGATCTCAACTAATGAAAAACTGTTTTTT. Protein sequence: CASRAVISTNEKLFF.

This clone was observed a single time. CDR3 loop: CASSFSGRANTEAFF. The CDR3, as DNA: TGTGCCAGCAGCTTCTCGGGAAGAGCGAACACTGAAGCTTTCTTT. This chain links TRBV11-2 with TRBJ1-1; D remains ambiguous. Trimming took 3 bases from V and 1 from J, leaving 12 bases between them. This CDR3 has 15 amino acids. The V gene's germline CDR1 is SGHAT and CDR2 FQNNGV.

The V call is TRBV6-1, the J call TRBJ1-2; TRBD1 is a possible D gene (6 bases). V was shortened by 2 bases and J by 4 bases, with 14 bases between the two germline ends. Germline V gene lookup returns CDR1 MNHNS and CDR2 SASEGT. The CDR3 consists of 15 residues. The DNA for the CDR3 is TGTGCCAGCAGTGAAAGGAGGGGGGGGCCCTATGGCTACACCTTC. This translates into CASSERRGGPYGYTF.

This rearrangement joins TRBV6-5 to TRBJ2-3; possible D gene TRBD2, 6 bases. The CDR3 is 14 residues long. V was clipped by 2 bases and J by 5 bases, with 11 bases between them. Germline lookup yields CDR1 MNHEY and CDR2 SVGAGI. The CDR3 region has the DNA TGTGCCAGCAGTTACGCGGGGCGCAAAGATACGCAGTATTTT. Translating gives CASSYAGRKDTQYF.

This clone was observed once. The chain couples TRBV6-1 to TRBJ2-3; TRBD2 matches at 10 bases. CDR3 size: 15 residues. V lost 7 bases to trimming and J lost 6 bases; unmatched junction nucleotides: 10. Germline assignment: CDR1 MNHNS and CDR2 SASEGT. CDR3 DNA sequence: TGTGCCAGCACCGAGGGGCTAGCGGGGGCGGATACGCAGTATTTT. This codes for CASTEGLAGADTQYF.

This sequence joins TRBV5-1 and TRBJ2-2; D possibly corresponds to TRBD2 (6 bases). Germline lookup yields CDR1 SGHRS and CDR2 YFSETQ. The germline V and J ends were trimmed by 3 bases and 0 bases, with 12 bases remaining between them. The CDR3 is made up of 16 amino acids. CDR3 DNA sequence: TGCGCCAGCAGCTGGGGACTGACCGCGAACACCGGGGAGCTGTTTTTT. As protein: CASSWGLTANTGELFF.

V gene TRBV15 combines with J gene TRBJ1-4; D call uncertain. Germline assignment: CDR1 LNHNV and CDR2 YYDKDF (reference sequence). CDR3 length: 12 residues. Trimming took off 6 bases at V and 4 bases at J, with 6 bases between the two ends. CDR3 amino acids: CATRRSNEKLFF. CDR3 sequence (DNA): TGTGCCACCAGACGGAGTAATGAAAAACTGTTTTTT. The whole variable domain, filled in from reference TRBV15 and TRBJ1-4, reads DAMVIQNPRYQVTQFGKPVTLSCSQTLNHNVMYWYQQKSSQAPKLLFHYYDKDFNNEADTPDNFQSRRPNTSFCFLDIRSPGLGDTAMYLCATRRSNEKLFFGSGTQLSVL.

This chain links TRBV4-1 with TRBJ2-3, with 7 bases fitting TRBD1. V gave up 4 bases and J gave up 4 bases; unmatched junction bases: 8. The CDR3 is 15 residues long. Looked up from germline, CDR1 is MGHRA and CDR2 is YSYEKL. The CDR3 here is CASSPGQLSADTQYF. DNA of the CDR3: TGCGCCAGCAGCCCGGGACAGCTCTCGGCAGATACGCAGTATTTT.

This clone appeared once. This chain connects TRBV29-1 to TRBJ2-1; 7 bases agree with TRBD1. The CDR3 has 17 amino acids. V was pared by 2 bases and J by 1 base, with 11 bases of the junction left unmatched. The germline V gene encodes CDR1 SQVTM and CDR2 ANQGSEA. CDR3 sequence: CSVEPSTGLLSYNEQFF. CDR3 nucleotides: TGCAGCGTTGAACCCTCGACAGGGCTCTTGTCCTACAATGAGCAGTTCTTC.

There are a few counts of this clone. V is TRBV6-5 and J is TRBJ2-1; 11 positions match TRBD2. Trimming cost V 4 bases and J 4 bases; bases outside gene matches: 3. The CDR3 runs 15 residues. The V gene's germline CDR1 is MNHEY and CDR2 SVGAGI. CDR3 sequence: CASSSSGGKYNEQFF. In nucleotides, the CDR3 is TGTGCCAGCAGTTCTAGCGGGGGGAAGTACAATGAGCAGTTCTTC.

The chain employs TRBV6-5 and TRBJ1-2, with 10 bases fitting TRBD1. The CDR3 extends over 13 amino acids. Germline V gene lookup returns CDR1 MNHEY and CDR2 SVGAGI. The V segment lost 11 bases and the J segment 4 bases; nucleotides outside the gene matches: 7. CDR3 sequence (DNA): TGTGCCTCTCGCCGGGACAGGGGCTATGGCTACACCTTC. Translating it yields CASRRDRGYGYTF.

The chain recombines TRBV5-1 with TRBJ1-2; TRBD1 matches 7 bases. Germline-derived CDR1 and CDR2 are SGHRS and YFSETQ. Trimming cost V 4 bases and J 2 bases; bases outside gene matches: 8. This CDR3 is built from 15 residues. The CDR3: CASSRTGGTNYGYTF. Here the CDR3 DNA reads TGCGCCAGCAGCCGGACAGGAGGCACCAACTATGGCTACACCTTC.